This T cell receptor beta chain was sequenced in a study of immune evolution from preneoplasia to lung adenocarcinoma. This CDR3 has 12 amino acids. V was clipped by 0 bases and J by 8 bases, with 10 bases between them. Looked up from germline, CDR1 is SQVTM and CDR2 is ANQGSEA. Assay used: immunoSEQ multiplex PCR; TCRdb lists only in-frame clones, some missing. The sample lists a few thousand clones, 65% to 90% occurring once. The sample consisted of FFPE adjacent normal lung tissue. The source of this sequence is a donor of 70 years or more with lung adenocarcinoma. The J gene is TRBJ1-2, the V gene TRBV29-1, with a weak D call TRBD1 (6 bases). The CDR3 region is CSVEDPRGGYTF. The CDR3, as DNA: TGCAGCGTTGAAGATCCCAGGGGAGGCTACACCTTC.